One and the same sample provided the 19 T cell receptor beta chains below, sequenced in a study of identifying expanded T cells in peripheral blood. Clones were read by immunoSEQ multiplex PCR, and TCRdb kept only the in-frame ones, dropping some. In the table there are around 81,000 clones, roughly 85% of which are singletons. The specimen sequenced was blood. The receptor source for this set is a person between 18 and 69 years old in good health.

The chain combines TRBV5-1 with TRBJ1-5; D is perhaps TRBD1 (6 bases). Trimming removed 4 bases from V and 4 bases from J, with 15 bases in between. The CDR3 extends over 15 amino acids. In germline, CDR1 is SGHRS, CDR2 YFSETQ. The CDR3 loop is CASSPGTPPNQPQHF. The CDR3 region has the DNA TGCGCCAGCAGCCCCGGGACACCCCCTAATCAGCCCCAGCATTTT. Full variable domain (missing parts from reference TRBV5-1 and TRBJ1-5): KAGVTQTPRYLIKTRGQQVTLSCSPISGHRSVSWYQQTPGQGLQFLFEYFSETQRNKGNFPGRFSGRQFSNSRSEMNVSTLELGDSALYLCASSPGTPPNQPQHFGDGTRLSIL.

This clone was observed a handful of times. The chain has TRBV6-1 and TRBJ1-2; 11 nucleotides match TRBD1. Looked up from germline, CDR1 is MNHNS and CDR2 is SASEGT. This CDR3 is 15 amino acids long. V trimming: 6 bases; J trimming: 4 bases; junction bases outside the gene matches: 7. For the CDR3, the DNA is TGTGCCAGCAGACCCAGGACAGGGGGCGGCTATGGCTACACCTTC. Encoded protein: CASRPRTGGGYGYTF.

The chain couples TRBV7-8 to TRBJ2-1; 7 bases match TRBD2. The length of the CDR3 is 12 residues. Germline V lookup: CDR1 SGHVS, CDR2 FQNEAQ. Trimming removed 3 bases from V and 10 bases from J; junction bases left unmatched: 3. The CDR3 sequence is CASSFPGGEQFF. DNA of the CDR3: TGTGCCAGCAGCTTTCCCGGGGGGGAGCAGTTCTTC. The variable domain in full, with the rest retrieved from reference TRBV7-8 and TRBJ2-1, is GAGVSQSPRYKVAKRGQDVALRCDPISGHVSLFWYQQALGQGPEFLTYFQNEAQLDKSGLPSDRFFAERPEGSVSTLKIQRTQQEDSAVYLCASSFPGGEQFFGPGTRLTVL.

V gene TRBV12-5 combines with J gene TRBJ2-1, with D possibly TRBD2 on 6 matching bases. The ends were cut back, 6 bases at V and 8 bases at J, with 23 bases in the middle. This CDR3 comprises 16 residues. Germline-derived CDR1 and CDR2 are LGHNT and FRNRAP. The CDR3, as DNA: TGTGCTAGTGGCCGAACCAACAAAGGAGGGGTCGATGAGCAGTTCTTC. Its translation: CASGRTNKGGVDEQFF.

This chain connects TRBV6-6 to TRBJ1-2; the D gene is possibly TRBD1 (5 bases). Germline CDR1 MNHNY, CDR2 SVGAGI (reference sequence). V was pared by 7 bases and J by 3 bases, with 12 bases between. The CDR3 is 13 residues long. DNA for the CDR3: TGTGCCAGCAAGGGACGGTGGGACTATGGCTACACCTTC. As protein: CASKGRWDYGYTF.

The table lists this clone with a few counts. CDR3 nucleotides: TGTGCCAGCAGTGAAGCGCGGGGGGCCAACTACGAGCAGTACTTC. This sequence encodes CASSEARGANYEQYF. This chain links TRBV2 with TRBJ2-7; 8 nucleotides align to TRBD2. The V gene's germline CDR1 is SNHLY and CDR2 FYNNEI. The CDR3 has 15 residues. V lost 0 bases and J lost 3; bases outside the gene matches: 4.

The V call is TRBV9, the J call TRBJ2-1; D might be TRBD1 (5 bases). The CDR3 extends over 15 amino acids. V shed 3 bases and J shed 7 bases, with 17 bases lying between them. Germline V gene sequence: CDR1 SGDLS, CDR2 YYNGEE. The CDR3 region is CASSASSRGRNEQFF. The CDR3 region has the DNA TGTGCCAGCAGCGCTTCGTCTAGGGGAAGGAATGAGCAGTTCTTC. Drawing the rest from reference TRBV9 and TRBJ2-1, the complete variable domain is DSGVTQTPKHLITATGQRVTLRCSPRSGDLSVYWYQQSLDQGLQFLIQYYNGEERAKGNILERFSAQQFPDLHSELNLSSLELGDSALYFCASSASSRGRNEQFFGPGTRLTVL.

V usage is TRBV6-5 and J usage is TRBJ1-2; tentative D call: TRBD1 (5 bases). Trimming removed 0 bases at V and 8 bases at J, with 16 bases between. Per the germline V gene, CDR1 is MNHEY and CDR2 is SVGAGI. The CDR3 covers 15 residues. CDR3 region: CASSYSFGTGGGYTF. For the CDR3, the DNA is TGTGCCAGCAGTTACTCGTTTGGTACGGGGGGAGGCTACACCTTC.

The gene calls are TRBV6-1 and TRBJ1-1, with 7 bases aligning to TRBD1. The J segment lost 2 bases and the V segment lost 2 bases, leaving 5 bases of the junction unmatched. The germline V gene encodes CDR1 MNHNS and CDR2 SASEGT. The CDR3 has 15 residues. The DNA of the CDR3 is TGTGCCAGCAGTGAATACGGGGACAGAAACACTGAAGCTTTCTTT. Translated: CASSEYGDRNTEAFF.

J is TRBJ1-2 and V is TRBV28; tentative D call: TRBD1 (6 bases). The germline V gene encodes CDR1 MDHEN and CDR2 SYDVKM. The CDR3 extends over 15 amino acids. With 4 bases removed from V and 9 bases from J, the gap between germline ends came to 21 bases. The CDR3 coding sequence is TGTGCCAGCAGTTACCAGGGGTTGGCTGTACTGAGCTACACCTTC. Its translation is CASSYQGLAVLSYTF.

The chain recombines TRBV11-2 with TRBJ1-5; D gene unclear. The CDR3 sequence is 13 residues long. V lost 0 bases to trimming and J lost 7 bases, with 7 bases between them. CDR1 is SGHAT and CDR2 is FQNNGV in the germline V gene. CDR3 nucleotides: TGTGCCAGCAGCTTAGATCGAGCCCAGCCCCAGCATTTT. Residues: CASSLDRAQPQHF.

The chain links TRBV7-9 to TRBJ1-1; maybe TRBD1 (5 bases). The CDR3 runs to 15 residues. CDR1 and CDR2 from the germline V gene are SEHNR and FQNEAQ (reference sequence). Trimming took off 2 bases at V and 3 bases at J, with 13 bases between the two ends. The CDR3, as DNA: TGTGCCAGCAGCTTACCCGGGGGGAGACACACTGAAGCTTTCTTT. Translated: CASSLPGGRHTEAFF. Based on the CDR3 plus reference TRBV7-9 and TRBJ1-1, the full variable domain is DTGVSQNPRHKITKRGQNVTFRCDPISEHNRLYWYRQTLGQGPEFLTYFQNEAQLEKSRLLSDRFSAERPKGSFSTLEIQRTEQGDSAMYLCASSLPGGRHTEAFFGQGTRLTVV.

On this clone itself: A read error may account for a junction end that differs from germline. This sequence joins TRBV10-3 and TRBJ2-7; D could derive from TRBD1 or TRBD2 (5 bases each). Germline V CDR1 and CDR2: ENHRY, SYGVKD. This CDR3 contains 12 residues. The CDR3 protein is CAINEGPYEQYF. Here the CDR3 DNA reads TGTGCCATCAATGAGGGACCCTACGAGCAGTACTTC.

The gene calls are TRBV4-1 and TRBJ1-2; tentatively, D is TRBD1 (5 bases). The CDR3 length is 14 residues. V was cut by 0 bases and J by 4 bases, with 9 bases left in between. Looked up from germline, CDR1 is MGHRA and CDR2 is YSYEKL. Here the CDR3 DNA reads TGCGCCAGCAGCCAAGACAGGGTGAGCTATGGCTACACCTTC. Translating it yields CASSQDRVSYGYTF.

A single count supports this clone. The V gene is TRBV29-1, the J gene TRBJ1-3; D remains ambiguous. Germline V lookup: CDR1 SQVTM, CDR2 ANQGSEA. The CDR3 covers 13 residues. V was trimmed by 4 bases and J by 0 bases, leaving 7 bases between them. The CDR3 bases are TGCAGCGTTGCAGGTCTCTCTGGAAACACCATATATTTT. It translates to CSVAGLSGNTIYF.

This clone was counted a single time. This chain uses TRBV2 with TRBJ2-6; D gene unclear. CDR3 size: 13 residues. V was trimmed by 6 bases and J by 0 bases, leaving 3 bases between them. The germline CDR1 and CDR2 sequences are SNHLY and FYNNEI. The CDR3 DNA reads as TGTGCCAGCAGGGGCTCTGGGGCCAACGTCCTGACTTTC. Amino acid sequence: CASRGSGANVLTF.

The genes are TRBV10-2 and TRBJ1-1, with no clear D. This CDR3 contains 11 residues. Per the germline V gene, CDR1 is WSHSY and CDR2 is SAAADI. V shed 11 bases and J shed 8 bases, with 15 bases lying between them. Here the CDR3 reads CAVIGPREAFF. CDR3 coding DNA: TGCGCCGTTATAGGGCCCCGGGAAGCTTTCTTT.

The DNA for the CDR3 is TGTGCCAGCAGTGACCCCGGGACTTCGGAAAACATTCAGTACTTC. It translates to CASSDPGTSENIQYF. This sequence joins TRBV25-1 and TRBJ2-4; TRBD2 is a possible D gene (6 bases). The CDR3 sequence is 15 residues long. Germline-derived CDR1 and CDR2 are MGHDK and SYGVNS. Trimming cost V 3 bases and J 5 bases, with 14 bases left between them. The whole variable domain, filled in from reference TRBV25-1 and TRBJ2-4, reads EADIYQTPRYLVIGTGKKITLECSQTMGHDKMYWYQQDPGMELHLIHYSYGVNSTEKGDLSSESTVSRIRTEHFPLTLESARPSHTSQYLCASSDPGTSENIQYFGAGTRLSVL.

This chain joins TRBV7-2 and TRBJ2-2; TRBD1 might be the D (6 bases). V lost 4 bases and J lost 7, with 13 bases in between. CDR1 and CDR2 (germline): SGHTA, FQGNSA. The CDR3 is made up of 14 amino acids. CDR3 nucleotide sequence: TGTGCCAGCAGCTCCTACAGGGCGGGCGGGGAGCTGTTTTTT. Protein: CASSSYRAGGELFF. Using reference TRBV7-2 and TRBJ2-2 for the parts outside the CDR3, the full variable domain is GAGVSQSPSNKVTEKGKDVELRCDPISGHTALYWYRQSLGQGLEFLIYFQGNSAPDKSGLPSDRFSAERTGGSVSTLTIQRTQQEDSAVYLCASSSYRAGGELFFGEGSRLTVL.